This T cell receptor (beta chain) appears in the sequencing data of a study of blood T cell repertoires in COVID-19. The CDR3 spans 10 residues. The V gene's germline CDR1 is SEHNR and CDR2 FQNEAQ (reference sequence). The germline V and J ends were trimmed by 8 bases and 5 bases, with 7 bases remaining between them. Produced via immunoSEQ multiplex PCR; TCRdb's table is partial and in-frame only. In the table there are about 150,000 clones, 84% of which are singletons. Material for sequencing was peripheral blood. The chain uses TRBV7-9 and TRBJ2-7, with a possible D match to TRBD2 (6 bases). This receptor was identified in a man aged 30 to 39 with COVID-19, enrolled during active disease. The CDR3 here is CASAGHEQYF. The CDR3 DNA is TGTGCCAGCGCGGGACACGAGCAGTACTTC.